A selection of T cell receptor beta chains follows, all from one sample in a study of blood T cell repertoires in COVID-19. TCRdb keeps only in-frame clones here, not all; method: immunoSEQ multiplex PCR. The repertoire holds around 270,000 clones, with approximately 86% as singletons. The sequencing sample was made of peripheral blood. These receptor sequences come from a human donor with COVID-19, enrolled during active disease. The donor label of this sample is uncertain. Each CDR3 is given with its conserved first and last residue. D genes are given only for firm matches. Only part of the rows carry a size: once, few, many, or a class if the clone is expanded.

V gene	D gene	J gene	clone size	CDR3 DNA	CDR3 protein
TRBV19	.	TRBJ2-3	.	TGTGCCAGTAGTTCCCGGGGTCCAGATACGCAGTATTTT	CASSSRGPDTQYF
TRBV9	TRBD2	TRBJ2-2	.	TGTGCCAGCAGCGTAACGGGGTCGGCGGGAGGGCAGACCGGGGAGCTGTTTTTT	CASSVTGSAGGQTGELFF
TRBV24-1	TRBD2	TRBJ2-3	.	TGTGCCACCAGTGATTCCGGACTAGCGGAAAGCACAGATACGCAGTATTTT	CATSDSGLAESTDTQYF
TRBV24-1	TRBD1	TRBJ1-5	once	TGTGCCACCAGAGGACAGGGGGCGGAACAGCCCCAGCATTTT	CATRGQGAEQPQHF
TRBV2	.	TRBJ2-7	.	TGTGCCAGCAGGCGGGACAGCTCCTACGAGCAGTACTTC	CASRRDSSYEQYF
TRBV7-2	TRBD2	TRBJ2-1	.	TGTGCCAGCAGCGTCACTAGCGGGAGCTACAATGAGCAGTTCTTC	CASSVTSGSYNEQFF
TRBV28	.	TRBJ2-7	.	TGTGCCAGCAGTTTAAGGTCGGGTACCATCTACGAGCAGTACTTC	CASSLRSGTIYEQYF
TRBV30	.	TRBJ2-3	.	TGTGCCTGGAGCCTGGCACCTAGCACAGATACGCAGTATTTT	CAWSLAPSTDTQYF
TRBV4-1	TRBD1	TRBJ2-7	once	TGCGCCAGCAGCCGGGACAGCACCTACGAGCAGTACTTC	CASSRDSTYEQYF
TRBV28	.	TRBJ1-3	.	TGTGCCAGCAGTTTAAGACAGGCAACGGACTCTGGAAACACCATATATTTT	CASSLRQATDSGNTIYF